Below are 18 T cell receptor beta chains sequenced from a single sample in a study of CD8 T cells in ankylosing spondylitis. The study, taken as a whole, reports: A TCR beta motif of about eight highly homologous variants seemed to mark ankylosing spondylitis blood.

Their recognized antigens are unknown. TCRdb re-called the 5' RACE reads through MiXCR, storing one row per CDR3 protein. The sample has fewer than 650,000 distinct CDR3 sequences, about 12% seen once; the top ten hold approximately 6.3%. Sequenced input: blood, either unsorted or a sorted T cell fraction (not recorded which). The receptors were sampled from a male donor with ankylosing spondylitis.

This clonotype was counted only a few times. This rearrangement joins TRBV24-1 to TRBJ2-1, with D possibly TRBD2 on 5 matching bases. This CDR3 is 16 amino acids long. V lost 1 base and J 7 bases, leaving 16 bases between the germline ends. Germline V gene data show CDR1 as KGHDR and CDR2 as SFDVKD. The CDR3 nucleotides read TGTGCCACCAGTGATTTCTATGCCACTAGTTTTAATGAGCAGTTCTTC. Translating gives CATSDFYATSFNEQFF.

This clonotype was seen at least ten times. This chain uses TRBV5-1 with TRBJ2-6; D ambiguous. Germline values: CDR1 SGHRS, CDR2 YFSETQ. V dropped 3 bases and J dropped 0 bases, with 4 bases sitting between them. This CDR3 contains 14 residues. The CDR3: CASSSRSGANVLTF. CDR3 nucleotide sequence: TGCGCCAGCAGCTCCCGCTCTGGGGCCAACGTCCTGACTTTC.

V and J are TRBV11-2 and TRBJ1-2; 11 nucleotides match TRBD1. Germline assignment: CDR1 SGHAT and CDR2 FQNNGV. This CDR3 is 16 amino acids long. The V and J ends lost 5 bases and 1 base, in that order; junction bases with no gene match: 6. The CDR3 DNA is TGTGCCAGCAGCACCTGGACAGGGGGCGATAACTATGGCTACACCTTC. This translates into CASSTWTGGDNYGYTF.

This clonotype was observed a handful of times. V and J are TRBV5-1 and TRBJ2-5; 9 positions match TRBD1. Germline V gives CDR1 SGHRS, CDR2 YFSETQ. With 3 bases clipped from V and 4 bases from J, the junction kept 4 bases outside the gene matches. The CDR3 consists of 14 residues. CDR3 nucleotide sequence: TGCGCCAGCAGCTACGACAGGGGGTCAGAGACCCAGTACTTC. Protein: CASSYDRGSETQYF.

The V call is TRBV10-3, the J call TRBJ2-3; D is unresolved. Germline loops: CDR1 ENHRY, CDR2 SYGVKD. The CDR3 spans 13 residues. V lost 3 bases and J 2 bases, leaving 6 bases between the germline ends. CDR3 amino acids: CAISDSLTDTQYF. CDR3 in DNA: TGTGCCATCAGTGACTCCCTCACAGATACGCAGTATTTT.

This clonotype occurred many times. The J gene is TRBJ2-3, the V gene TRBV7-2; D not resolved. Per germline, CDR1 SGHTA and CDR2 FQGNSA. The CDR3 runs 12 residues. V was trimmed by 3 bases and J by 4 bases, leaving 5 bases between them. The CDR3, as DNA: TGTGCCAGCAGCTTTTTCTCAGATACGCAGTATTTT. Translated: CASSFFSDTQYF.

CDR3 protein: CASSEEFVAGGPRETQYF. The CDR3 region has the DNA TGTGCCAGCAGTGAGGAGTTCGTAGCGGGAGGGCCGAGGGAGACCCAGTACTTC. V gene TRBV6-1 combines with J gene TRBJ2-5, with 11 bases identical to TRBD2. The CDR3 has 18 amino acids. V gave up 3 bases and J gave up 5 bases; unmatched junction bases: 14. Germline-derived CDR1 and CDR2 are MNHNS and SASEGT.

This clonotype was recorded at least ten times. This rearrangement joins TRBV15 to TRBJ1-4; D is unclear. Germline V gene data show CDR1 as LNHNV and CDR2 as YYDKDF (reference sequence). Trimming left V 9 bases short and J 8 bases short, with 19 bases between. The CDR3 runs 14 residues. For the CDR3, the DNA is TGTGCCACGGCAAGGGCCCTACATGGGGAAAAACTGTTTTTT. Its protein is CATARALHGEKLFF.

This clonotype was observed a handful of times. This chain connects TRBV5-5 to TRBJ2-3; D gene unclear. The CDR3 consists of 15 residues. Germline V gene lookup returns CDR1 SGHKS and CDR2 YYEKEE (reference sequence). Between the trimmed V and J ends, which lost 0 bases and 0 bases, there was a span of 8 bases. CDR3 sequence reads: CASSLAYLSTDTQYF. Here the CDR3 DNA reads TGTGCCAGCAGCTTGGCGTATCTTAGCACAGATACGCAGTATTTT.

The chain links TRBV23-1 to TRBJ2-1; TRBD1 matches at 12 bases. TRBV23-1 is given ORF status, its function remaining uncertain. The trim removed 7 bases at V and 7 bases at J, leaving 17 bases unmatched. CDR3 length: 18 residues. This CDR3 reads CASNIKEFRDRGRNEQFF. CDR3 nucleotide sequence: TGCGCCAGCAACATCAAGGAGTTTAGGGACAGGGGGCGGAATGAGCAGTTCTTC.

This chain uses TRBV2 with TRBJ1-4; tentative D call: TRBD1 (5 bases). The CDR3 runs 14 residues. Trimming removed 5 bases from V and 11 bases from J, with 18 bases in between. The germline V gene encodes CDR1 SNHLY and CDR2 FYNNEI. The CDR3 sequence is CASSYFDKAGKLFF. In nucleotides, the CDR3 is TGTGCCAGCAGTTACTTTGACAAGGCAGGGAAACTGTTTTTT.

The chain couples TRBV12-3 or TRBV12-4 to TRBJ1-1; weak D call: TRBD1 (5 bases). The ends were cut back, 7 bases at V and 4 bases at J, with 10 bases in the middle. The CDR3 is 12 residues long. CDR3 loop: CASMGQGTEAFF. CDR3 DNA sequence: TGTGCCAGCATGGGGCAGGGCACTGAAGCTTTCTTT.

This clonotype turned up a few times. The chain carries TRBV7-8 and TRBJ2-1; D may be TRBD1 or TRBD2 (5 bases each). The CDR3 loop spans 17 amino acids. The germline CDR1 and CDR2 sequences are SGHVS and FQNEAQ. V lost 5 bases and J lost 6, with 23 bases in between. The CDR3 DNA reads TGTGCCAGCAGCCAAGGGTGGGGGTCCTACGAGGTCAATGAGCAGTTCTTC. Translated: CASSQGWGSYEVNEQFF.

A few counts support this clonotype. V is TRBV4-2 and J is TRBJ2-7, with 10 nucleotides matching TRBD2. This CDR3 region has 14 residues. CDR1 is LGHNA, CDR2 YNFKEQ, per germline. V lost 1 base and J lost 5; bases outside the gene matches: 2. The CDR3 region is CASSQAGLANEQYF. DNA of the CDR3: TGTGCCAGCAGCCAAGCGGGACTAGCGAACGAGCAGTACTTC.

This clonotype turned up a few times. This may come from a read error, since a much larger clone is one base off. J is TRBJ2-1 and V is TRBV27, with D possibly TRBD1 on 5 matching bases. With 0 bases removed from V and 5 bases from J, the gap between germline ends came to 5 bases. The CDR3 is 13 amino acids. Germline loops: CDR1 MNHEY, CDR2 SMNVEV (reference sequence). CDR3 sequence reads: CASSLSQDNEQFF. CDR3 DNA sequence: TGTGCCAGCAGTTTATCACAGGACAATGAGCAGTTCTTC.

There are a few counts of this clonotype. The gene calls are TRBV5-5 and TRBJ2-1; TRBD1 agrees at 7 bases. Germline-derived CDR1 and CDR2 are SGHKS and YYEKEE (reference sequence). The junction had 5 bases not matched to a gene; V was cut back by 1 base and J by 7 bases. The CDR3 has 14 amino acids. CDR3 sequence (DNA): TGTGCCAGCAGCTTGTTACAGGGGACGAATGAGCAGTTCTTC. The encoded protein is CASSLLQGTNEQFF.

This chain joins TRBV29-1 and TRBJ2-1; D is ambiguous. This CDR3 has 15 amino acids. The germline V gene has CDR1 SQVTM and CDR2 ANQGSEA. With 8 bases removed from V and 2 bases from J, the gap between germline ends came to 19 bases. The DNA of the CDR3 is TGCAGCACCGGTTCCGGTCCCTCTACCTACAATGAGCAGTTCTTC. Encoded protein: CSTGSGPSTYNEQFF.

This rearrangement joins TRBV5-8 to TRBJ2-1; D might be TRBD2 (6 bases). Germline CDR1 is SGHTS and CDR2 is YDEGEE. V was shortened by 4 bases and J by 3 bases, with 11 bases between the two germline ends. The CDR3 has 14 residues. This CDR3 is CASSRSGFYNEQFF. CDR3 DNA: TGTGCCAGCAGCCGTAGCGGATTCTACAATGAGCAGTTCTTC.